What follows describes a single T cell receptor (beta chain). Its antigen remains unidentified. This table comes from immunoSEQ multiplex PCR, and its TCRdb copy is limited to in-frame clones, with some not included. The sample carries under 2,500,000 clones, around 95% recorded once. The source of the sample is a study of shared clonotypes between healthy human individuals. Study background: Each donor had three CD4 naive, three CD4 memory, two CD8 naive and one CD8 memory plate.

Study results and limitations: Rarefaction curves obtained for sorted subsets showed sequencing incomplete despite large depth. Read depth was anticipated to influence clonotype sharing among donors.

Every one of the donors was a Caucasian adult that lived in Nashville, Tennessee. The sequence came from a man aged 18 to 30 in good health. Sequencing input: naive CD4+ T cells sorted from blood. Subset meaning: CD45RA+ positively selected.

CDR3 residues: CASRVSGIGANVLTF. For the CDR3, the DNA is TGTGCCAGCAGGGTATCTGGGATAGGGGCCAACGTCCTGACTTTC. V and J are TRBV6-1 and TRBJ2-6, with D unclear. CDR1 MNHNS and CDR2 SASEGT come from the germline V gene. The ends were cut back, 6 bases at V and 4 bases at J, with 13 bases in the middle. This CDR3 contains 15 residues.